The TCR beta chain described here comes from a study of T cell responses to AZD1222 COVID-19 vaccine. Notes on the study in general: Spike-specific TCR depth and breadth grew after two AZD1222 doses. Within unmutated variant regions lay the reported targets of nearly half of spike-specific TCRs. Researchers took repertoire samples only after the peak T cell response had come. CD4 TCRs covered the whole spike, strongest at regions 160-218 and 743-854.

Repertoires were generated with immunoSEQ multiplex PCR, while TCRdb's copy carries only in-frame clones and drops some. Among about 150,000 clones listed, 75% to 95% were seen once. This clone was counted a few times. Its antigen is unidentified. Trimming shortened V by 3 bases and J by 0 bases, and 9 bases separated the two germline ends. CDR1 MDHEN and CDR2 SYDVKM come from the germline V gene. CDR3 length equals 15 residues. This specimen consisted of peripheral blood, obtained on day 0 of AZD1222 vaccination. The rearrangement links TRBV28 to TRBJ1-5, with D unclear. The TCR originated in an adult in good health. CDR3 region: CASSFAHNSNQPQHF. CDR3 sequence (DNA): TGTGCCAGCAGTTTTGCACACAATAGCAATCAGCCCCAGCATTTT.